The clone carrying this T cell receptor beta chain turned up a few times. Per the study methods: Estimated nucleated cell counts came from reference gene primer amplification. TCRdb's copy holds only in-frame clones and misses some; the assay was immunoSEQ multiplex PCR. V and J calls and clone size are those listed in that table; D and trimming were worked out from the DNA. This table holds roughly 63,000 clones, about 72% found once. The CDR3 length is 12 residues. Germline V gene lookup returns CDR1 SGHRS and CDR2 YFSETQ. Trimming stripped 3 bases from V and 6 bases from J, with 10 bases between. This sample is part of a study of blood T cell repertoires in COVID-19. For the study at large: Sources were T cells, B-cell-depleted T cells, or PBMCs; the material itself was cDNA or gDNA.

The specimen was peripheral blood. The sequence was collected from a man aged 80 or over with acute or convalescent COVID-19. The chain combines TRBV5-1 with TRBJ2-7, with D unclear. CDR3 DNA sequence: TGCGCCAGCAGCTCCCCCTCTTTCGAGCAGTACTTC. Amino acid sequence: CASSSPSFEQYF.